Given below is one TCR beta chain in context. Its antigen is as yet unknown. This specimen belongs to a study of T cell responses to AZD1222 COVID-19 vaccine. Study context: Combined were second doses at about 4 or about 12 weeks. General study findings and limits: Nearly half of the spike-specific TCRs reportedly recognize variant regions that carry no mutations. Spike-specific TCR repertoires showed rising breadth and depth after two AZD1222 doses.

V dropped 8 bases and J dropped 6; count of bases not matched to a gene: 5. CDR3 length equals 13 residues. Germline V gives CDR1 WNHNN, CDR2 SYGVQD (reference sequence). Produced via immunoSEQ multiplex PCR; TCRdb's table is partial and in-frame only. The data contain about 130,000 clones, 75% to 90% of them singletons. The chain has TRBV10-1 and TRBJ2-1, with 9 bases identical to TRBD1. Sequences were derived from peripheral blood, sampled on day 0 of AZD1222 vaccination. This sequence originates from an adult in good health. CDR3 nucleotides: TGCGCCAGCGGTAACAGGGGGCCCAATGAGCAGTTCTTC. It yields the protein CASGNRGPNEQFF.